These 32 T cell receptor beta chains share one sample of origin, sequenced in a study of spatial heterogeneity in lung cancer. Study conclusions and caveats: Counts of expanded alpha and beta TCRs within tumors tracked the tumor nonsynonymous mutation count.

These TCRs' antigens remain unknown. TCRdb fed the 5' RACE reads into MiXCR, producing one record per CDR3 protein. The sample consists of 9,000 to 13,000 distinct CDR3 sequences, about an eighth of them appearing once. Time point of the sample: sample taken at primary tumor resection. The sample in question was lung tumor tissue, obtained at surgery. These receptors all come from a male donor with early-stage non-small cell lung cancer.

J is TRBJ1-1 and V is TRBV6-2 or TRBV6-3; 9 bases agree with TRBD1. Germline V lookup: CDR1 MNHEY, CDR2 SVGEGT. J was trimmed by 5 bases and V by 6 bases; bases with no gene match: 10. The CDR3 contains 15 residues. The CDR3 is CASSPFGQGRTEAFF. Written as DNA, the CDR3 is TGTGCCAGCAGCCCTTTCGGACAGGGGAGGACTGAAGCTTTCTTT.

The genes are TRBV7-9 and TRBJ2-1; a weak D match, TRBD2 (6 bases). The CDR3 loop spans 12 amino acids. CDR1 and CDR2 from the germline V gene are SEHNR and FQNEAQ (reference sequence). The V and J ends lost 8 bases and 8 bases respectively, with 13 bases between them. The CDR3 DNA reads TGTGCCAGCGACGGCTGGGGGGATGAGCAGTTCTTC. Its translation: CASDGWGDEQFF.

The CDR3 nucleotides read TGCAGTGCCAGACAGGGAGCCCGTTCCTACGAGCAGTACTTC. It is translated as CSARQGARSYEQYF. The chain combines TRBV20-1 with TRBJ2-7, with 7 nucleotides matching TRBD1. Germline lookup yields CDR1 DFQATT and CDR2 SNEGSKA (reference sequence). The CDR3 sequence is 14 residues long. The J segment lost 1 base and the V segment lost 6 bases, leaving 9 bases of the junction unmatched.

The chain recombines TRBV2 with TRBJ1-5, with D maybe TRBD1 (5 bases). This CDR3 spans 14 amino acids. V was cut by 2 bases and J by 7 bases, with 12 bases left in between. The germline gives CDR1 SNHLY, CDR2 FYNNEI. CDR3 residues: CASSERQRSQPQHF. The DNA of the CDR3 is TGTGCCAGCAGTGAAAGACAGAGAAGCCAGCCCCAGCATTTT.

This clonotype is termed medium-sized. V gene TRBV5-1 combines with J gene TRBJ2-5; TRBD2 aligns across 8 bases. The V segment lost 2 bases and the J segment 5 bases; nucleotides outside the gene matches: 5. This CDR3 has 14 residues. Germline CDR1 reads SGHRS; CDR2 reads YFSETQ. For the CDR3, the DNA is TGCGCCAGCAGCTTTCTAGCGGGCACTGAGACCCAGTACTTC. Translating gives CASSFLAGTETQYF.

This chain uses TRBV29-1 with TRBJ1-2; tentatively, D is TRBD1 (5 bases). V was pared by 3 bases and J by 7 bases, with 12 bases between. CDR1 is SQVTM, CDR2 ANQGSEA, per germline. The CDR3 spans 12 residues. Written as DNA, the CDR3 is TGCAGCGTTGACCGGCAGGGTCTTGGCTACACCTTC. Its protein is CSVDRQGLGYTF. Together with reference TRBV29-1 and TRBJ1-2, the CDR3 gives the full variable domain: SAVISQKPSRDICQRGTSLTIQCQVDSQVTMMFWYRQQPGQSLTLIATANQGSEATYESGFVIDKFPISRPNLTFSTLTVSNMSPEDSSIYLCSVDRQGLGYTFGSGTRLTVV.

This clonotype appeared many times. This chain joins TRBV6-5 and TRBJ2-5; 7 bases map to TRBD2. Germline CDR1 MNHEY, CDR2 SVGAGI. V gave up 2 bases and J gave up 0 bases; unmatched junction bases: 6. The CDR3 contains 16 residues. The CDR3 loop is CASSYIRGEYQETQYF. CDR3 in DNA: TGTGCCAGCAGTTACATCCGGGGGGAGTACCAAGAGACCCAGTACTTC.

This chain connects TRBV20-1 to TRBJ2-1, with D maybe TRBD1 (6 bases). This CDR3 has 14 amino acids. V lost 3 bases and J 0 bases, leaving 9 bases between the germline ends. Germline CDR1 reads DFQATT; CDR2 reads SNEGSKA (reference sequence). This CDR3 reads CSARIGGSYNEQFF. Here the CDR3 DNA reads TGCAGTGCTAGGATAGGGGGCTCCTACAATGAGCAGTTCTTC.

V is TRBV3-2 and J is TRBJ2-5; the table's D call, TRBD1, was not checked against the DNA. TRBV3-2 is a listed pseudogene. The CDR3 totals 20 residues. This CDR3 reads CASSQEASSPPGGRWETQYF. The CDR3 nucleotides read TGTGCCAGCAGCCAAGAAGCTTCGTCCCCTCCGGGGGGGCGTTGGGAGACCCAGTACTTC.

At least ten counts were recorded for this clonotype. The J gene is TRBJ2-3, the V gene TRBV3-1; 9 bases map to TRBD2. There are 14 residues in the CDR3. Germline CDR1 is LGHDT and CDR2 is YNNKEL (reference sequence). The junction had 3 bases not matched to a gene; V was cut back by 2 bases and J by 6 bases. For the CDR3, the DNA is TGTGCCAGCAGCCAAAGCGGGGGGCAGGATACGCAGTATTTT. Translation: CASSQSGGQDTQYF.

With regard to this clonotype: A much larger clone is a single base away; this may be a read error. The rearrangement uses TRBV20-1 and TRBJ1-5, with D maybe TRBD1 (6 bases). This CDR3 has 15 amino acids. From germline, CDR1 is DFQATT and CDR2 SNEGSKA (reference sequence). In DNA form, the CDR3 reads TGCAGTGCTAGGAAAAATACAGGGTACGATCAGCCCCTGCATTTT. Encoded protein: CSARKNTGYDQPLHF.

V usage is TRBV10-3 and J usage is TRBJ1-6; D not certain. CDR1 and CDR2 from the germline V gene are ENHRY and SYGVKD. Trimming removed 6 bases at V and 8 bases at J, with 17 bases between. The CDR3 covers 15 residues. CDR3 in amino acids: CAISLTPERDSPLHF. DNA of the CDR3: TGTGCCATCAGCTTGACACCCGAAAGGGATTCACCCCTCCACTTT.

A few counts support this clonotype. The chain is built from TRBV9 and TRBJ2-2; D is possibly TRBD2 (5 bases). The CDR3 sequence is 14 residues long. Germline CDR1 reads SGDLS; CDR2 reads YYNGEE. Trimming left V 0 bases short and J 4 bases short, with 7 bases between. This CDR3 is CASSVAGGTGELFF. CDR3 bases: TGTGCCAGCAGCGTAGCCGGAGGCACCGGGGAGCTGTTTTTT.

This CDR3 reads CSARGSASVGYEQYF. CDR3 coding DNA: TGCAGTGCTAGAGGTTCCGCGTCCGTGGGTTACGAGCAGTACTTC. The gene calls are TRBV20-1 and TRBJ2-7, with D unclear. CDR1 and CDR2 (germline): DFQATT, SNEGSKA (reference sequence). The V gene lost 1 base and the J gene lost 4 bases, with 17 bases spanning the gap. The CDR3 contains 15 residues.

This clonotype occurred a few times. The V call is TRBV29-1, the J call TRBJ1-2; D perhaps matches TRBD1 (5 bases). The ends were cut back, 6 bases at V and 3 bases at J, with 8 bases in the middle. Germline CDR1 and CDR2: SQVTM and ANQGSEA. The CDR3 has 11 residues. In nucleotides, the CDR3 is TGCAGCGTGGGGACGGACTATGGCTACACCTTC. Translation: CSVGTDYGYTF.

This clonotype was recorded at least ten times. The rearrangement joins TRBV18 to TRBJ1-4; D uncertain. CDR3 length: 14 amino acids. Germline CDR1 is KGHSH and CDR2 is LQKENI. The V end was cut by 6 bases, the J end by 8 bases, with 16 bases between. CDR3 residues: CASSPSLQWEKLFF. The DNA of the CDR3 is TGTGCCAGCTCCCCCTCTCTCCAATGGGAAAAACTGTTTTTT.

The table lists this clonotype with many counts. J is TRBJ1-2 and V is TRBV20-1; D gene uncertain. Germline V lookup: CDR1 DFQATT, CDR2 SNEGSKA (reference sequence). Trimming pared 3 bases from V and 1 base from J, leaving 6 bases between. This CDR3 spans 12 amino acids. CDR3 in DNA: TGCAGTGCTAGCAACGATAACTATGGCTACACCTTC. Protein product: CSASNDNYGYTF.

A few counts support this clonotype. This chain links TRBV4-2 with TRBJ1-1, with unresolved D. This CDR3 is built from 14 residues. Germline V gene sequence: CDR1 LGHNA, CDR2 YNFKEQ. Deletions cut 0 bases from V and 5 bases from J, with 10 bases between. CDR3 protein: CASSQDGPGTEAFF. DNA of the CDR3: TGTGCCAGCAGCCAAGATGGCCCCGGGACTGAAGCTTTCTTT.

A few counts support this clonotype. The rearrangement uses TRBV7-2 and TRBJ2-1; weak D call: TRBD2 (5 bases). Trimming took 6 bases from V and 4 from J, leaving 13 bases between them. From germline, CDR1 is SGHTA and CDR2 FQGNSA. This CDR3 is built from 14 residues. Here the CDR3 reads CASRPGVRYNEQFF. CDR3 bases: TGTGCCAGCAGGCCCGGGGTCCGGTACAATGAGCAGTTCTTC.

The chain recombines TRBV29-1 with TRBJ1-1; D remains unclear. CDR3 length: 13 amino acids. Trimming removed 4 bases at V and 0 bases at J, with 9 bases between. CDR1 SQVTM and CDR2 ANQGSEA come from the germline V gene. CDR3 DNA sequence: TGCAGCGTTGTTACAGTCCTGAACACTGAAGCTTTCTTT. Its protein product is CSVVTVLNTEAFF.

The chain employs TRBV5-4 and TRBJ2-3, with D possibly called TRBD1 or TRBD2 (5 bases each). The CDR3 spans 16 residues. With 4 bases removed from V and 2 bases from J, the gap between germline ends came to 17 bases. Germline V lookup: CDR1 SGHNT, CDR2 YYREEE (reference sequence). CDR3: CASSPGTARTTDTQYF. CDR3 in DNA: TGTGCCAGCAGCCCCGGGACCGCTCGAACCACAGATACGCAGTATTTT.

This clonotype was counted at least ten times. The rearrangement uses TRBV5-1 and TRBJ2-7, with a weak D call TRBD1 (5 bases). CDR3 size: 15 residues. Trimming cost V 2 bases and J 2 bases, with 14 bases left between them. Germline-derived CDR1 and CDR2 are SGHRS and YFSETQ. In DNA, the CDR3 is TGCGCCAGCAGCTTAATGCAGGGAATTGCCTACGAGCAGTACTTC. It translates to CASSLMQGIAYEQYF. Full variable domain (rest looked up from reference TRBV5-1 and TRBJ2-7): KAGVTQTPRYLIKTRGQQVTLSCSPISGHRSVSWYQQTPGQGLQFLFEYFSETQRNKGNFPGRFSGRQFSNSRSEMNVSTLELGDSALYLCASSLMQGIAYEQYFGPGTRLTVT.

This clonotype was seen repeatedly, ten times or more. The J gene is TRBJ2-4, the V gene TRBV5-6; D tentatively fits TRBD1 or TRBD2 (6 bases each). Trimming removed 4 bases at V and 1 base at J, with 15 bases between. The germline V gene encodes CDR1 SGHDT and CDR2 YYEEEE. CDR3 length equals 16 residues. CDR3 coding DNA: TGTGCCAGCAGCCCGGAGGGGGGACGGGCCAAAAACATTCAGTACTTC. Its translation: CASSPEGGRAKNIQYF.

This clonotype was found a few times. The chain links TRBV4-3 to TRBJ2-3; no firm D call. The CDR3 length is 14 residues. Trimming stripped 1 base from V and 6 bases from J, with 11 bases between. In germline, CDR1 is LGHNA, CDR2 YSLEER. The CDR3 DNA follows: TGCGCCAGCAGCCAAGGGATCAGGTCCGATACGCAGTATTTT. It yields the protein CASSQGIRSDTQYF.

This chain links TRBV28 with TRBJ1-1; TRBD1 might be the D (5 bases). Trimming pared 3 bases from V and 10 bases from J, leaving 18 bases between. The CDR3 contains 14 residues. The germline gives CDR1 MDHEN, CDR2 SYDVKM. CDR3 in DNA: TGTGCCAGCAGTTTTGTTCGGGGCGCAGGTCGAGCTTTCTTT. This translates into CASSFVRGAGRAFF.

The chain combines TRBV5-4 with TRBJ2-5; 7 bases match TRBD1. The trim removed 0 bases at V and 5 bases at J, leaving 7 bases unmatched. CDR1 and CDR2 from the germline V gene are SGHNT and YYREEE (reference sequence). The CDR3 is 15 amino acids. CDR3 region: CASSLDPDREETQYF. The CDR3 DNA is TGTGCCAGCAGCTTGGATCCCGACAGGGAGGAGACCCAGTACTTC. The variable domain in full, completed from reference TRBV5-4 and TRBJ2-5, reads ETGVTQSPTHLIKTRGQQVTLRCSSQSGHNTVSWYQQALGQGPQFIFQYYREEENGRGNFPPRFSGLQFPNYSSELNVNALELDDSALYLCASSLDPDREETQYFGPGTRLLVL.

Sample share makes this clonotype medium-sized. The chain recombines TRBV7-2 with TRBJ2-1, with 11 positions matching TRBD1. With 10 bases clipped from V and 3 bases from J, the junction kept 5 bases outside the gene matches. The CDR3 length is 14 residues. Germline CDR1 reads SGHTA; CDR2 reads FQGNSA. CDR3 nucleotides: TGTGCCAAAGGGACAGGGGGTGACTACAATGAGCAGTTCTTC. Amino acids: CAKGTGGDYNEQFF.

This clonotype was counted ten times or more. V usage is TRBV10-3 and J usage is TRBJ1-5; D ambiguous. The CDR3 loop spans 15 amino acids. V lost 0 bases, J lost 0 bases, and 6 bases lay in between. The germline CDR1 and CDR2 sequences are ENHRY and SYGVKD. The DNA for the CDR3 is TGTGCCATCAGTGAGTCCACGGTTAGCAATCAGCCCCAGCATTTT. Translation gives CAISESTVSNQPQHF.

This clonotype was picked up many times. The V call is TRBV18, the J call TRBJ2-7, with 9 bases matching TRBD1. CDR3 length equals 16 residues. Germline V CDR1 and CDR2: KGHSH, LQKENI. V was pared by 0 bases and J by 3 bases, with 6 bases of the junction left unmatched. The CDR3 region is CASSPPGTGTFYEQYF. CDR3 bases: TGTGCCAGCTCACCACCGGGGACAGGGACATTCTACGAGCAGTACTTC.

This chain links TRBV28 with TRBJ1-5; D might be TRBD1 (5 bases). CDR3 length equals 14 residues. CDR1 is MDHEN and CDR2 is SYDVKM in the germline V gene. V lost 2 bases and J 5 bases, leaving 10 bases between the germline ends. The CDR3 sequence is CASSLRGAYQPQHF. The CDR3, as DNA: TGTGCCAGCAGTTTACGCGGGGCTTATCAGCCCCAGCATTTT. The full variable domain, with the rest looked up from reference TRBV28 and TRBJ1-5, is DVKVTQSSRYLVKRTGEKVFLECVQDMDHENMFWYRQDPGLGLRLIYFSYDVKMKEKGDIPEGYSVSREKKERFSLILESASTNQTSMYLCASSLRGAYQPQHFGDGTRLSIL.

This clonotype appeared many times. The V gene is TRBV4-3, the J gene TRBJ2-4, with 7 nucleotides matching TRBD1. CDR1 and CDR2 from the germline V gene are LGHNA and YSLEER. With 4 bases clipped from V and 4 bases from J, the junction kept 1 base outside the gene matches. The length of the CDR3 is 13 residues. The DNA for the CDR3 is TGCGCCAGCAGCCGGGACAGTAAAAACATTCAGTACTTC. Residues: CASSRDSKNIQYF.

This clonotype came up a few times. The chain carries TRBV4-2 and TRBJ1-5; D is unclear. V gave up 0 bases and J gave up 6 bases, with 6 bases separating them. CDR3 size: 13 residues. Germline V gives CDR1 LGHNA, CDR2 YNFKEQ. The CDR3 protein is CASSQDLSQPQHF. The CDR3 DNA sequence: TGTGCCAGCAGCCAAGATCTTAGTCAGCCCCAGCATTTT.